The 26 T cell receptor beta chains given below trace back to one sample, sequenced in a study of OX40 agonist ivuxolimab in advanced cancers. Assay: immunoSEQ multiplex PCR; the TCRdb copy retains only in-frame clones and omits some. Among around 71,000 clones listed, 85% to 90% were seen once. The sequences come from CD4+ or CD8+ T cells sorted from blood, collected in a trial of the OX40 agonist ivuxolimab. The receptors shown here come from an adult with an advanced solid tumor such as melanoma, head and neck, liver or kidney cancer.

The rearrangement uses TRBV5-5 and TRBJ2-2; TRBD2 aligns across 10 bases. This CDR3 region has 20 residues. J was trimmed by 0 bases and V by 0 bases; bases with no gene match: 11. Germline lookup yields CDR1 SGHKS and CDR2 YYEKEE (reference sequence). CDR3 DNA sequence: TGTGCCAGCAGCTTGGGGGGGCGTGCTAGCGGGAGCCCGAACACCGGGGAGCTGTTTTTT. Protein product: CASSLGGRASGSPNTGELFF.

V gene TRBV5-1 combines with J gene TRBJ2-3, with D perhaps TRBD2 (5 bases). Germline V gene sequence: CDR1 SGHRS, CDR2 YFSETQ. Trimming pared 4 bases from V and 2 bases from J, leaving 11 bases between. This CDR3 comprises 14 residues. Here the CDR3 reads CASSLTRATDTQYF. The CDR3 coding sequence is TGCGCCAGCAGCCTAACGAGGGCCACAGATACGCAGTATTTT.

As regards this clone: One junction end disagrees with the germline gene, perhaps due to a read error. The V call is TRBV7-2, the J call TRBJ1-2, with D possibly being TRBD1 (6 bases). The CDR3 has 13 amino acids. Per germline, CDR1 SGHTA and CDR2 FQGNSA. The CDR3 nucleotides are TGTGCCAGCAGCTTAGTTGTGGGGGGCGCTCTCCCCTTC. Amino acid sequence: CASSLVVGGALPF.

The chain carries TRBV14 and TRBJ1-1; no firm D call. CDR3 length: 13 residues. Germline CDR1 and CDR2: SGHDN and FVKESK. V was shortened by 6 bases and J by 3 bases, with 11 bases between the two germline ends. The CDR3: CASSRQEDTEAFF. CDR3 bases: TGTGCCAGCAGTCGCCAGGAGGACACTGAAGCTTTCTTT.

The chain links TRBV7-9 to TRBJ1-1; possibly TRBD1 for D (5 bases). Trimming cost V 4 bases and J 5 bases, with 14 bases left between them. This CDR3 is 14 amino acids long. Per the germline V gene, CDR1 is SEHNR and CDR2 is FQNEAQ (reference sequence). The CDR3: CASSSGGWRTEAFF. In DNA form, the CDR3 reads TGTGCCAGCAGCTCTGGGGGGTGGAGGACTGAAGCTTTCTTT.

The chain links TRBV30 to TRBJ1-5; TRBD1 is a possible D gene (5 bases). V was pared by 2 bases and J by 4 bases, with 12 bases between. CDR1 is GTSNPN and CDR2 is SVGIG in the germline V gene (reference sequence). The CDR3 is 14 residues long. The CDR3: CAWSRGRSNQPQHF. The DNA for the CDR3 is TGTGCCTGGAGTCGGGGACGGTCAAATCAGCCCCAGCATTTT.

The rearrangement joins TRBV5-1 to TRBJ2-3; 8 bases match TRBD2. The trim removed 4 bases at V and 2 bases at J, leaving 9 bases unmatched. The V gene's germline CDR1 is SGHRS and CDR2 YFSETQ. This CDR3 contains 16 residues. The CDR3 spells CASSPLTSAYTDTQYF. CDR3 DNA: TGCGCCAGCAGCCCGCTGACTAGCGCCTACACAGATACGCAGTATTTT.

V gene TRBV27 combines with J gene TRBJ2-5, with D possibly being TRBD1 (5 bases). V lost 2 bases and J lost 5, with 12 bases in between. This CDR3 has 14 residues. Germline assignment: CDR1 MNHEY and CDR2 SMNVEV (reference sequence). DNA for the CDR3: TGTGCCAGCAGTTTAACAGGAACCCCGGAGACCCAGTACTTC. Protein sequence: CASSLTGTPETQYF.

J is TRBJ1-4 and V is TRBV28, with 8 bases lining up with TRBD1. The CDR3 runs to 15 residues. Trimming removed 3 bases from V and 6 bases from J; junction bases left unmatched: 6. CDR1 is MDHEN, CDR2 SYDVKM, per germline. The CDR3 region is CASSFRGTGYEKLFF. The CDR3 coding sequence is TGTGCCAGCAGTTTTCGTGGGACAGGCTATGAAAAACTGTTTTTT.

The genes are TRBV19 and TRBJ1-2; D is possibly TRBD1 (5 bases). V lost 3 bases and J 7 bases, leaving 15 bases between the germline ends. Germline loops: CDR1 LNHDA, CDR2 SQIVND (reference sequence). The CDR3 has 14 residues. CDR3 nucleotide sequence: TGTGCCAGTAGTATCAGAAGCGCAGGGCCTGGCTACACCTTC. Translation gives CASSIRSAGPGYTF.

In its sample, this clone was seen a few times. The chain uses TRBV19 and TRBJ1-2; 7 nucleotides match TRBD1. Trimming at V came to 4 bases and at J to 5 bases, leaving 1 base not matched to a gene. The CDR3 covers 12 residues. Germline-derived CDR1 and CDR2 are LNHDA and SQIVND (reference sequence). The CDR3 DNA sequence: TGTGCCAGTAGTAGGGGACAGTATGGCTACACCTTC. Translating it yields CASSRGQYGYTF. Drawing the rest from reference TRBV19 and TRBJ1-2, the complete variable domain is DGGITQSPKYLFRKEGQNVTLSCEQNLNHDAMYWYRQDPGQGLRLIYYSQIVNDFQKGDIAEGYSVSREKKESFPLTVTSAQKNPTAFYLCASSRGQYGYTFGSGTRLTVV.

V is TRBV5-5 and J is TRBJ1-2, with 9 bases lining up with TRBD1. CDR1 and CDR2 (germline): SGHKS, YYEKEE (reference sequence). The CDR3 contains 16 residues. V lost 0 bases and J lost 2; bases outside the gene matches: 5. CDR3 amino acids: CASSLDGTGMNYGYTF. DNA for the CDR3: TGTGCCAGCAGCTTGGACGGGACAGGGATGAACTATGGCTACACCTTC.

Here the CDR3 DNA reads TGTGCCAGCAGCTCCCGGACAGGGACCTATGGCTACACCTTC. Its protein is CASSSRTGTYGYTF. This chain connects TRBV7-2 to TRBJ1-2; 8 bases map to TRBD1. The CDR3 covers 14 residues. Trimming removed 4 bases from V and 4 bases from J; junction bases left unmatched: 5. Germline CDR1 SGHTA, CDR2 FQGNSA.

The chain employs TRBV6-5 and TRBJ2-2; the D gene is possibly TRBD2 (5 bases). This CDR3 has 12 amino acids. Germline CDR1 reads MNHEY; CDR2 reads SVGAGI. V was cut by 6 bases and J by 3 bases, with 5 bases left in between. Here the CDR3 reads CASRRDTGELFF. The CDR3 DNA reads TGTGCCAGCAGGCGGGACACCGGGGAGCTGTTTTTT.

The V call is TRBV5-1, the J call TRBJ2-5; possibly TRBD1 or TRBD2 for D (6 bases each). V lost 5 bases, J lost 4 bases, and 15 bases lay in between. The germline gives CDR1 SGHRS, CDR2 YFSETQ. The CDR3 is made up of 14 amino acids. The DNA of the CDR3 is TGCGCCAGCAGGACTACCGGAGGGGGAGAGACCCAGTACTTC. This gives the protein CASRTTGGGETQYF.

The rearrangement links TRBV28 to TRBJ2-3; 14 nucleotides match TRBD2. CDR1 MDHEN and CDR2 SYDVKM come from the germline V gene. Unmatched junction bases numbered 13, after V lost 4 bases and J lost 4 bases. The CDR3 sequence is 19 residues long. This CDR3 is CASSSTGTSGSYVSDTQYF. The CDR3 DNA reads as TGTGCCAGCAGTTCTACCGGGACTAGCGGGAGTTATGTCTCAGATACGCAGTATTTT.

The chain uses TRBV4-1 and TRBJ2-7; possibly TRBD1 or TRBD2 for D (6 bases each). The CDR3 sequence is 20 residues long. Trimming took 0 bases from V and 0 from J, leaving 24 bases between them. The germline V gene encodes CDR1 MGHRA and CDR2 YSYEKL. The CDR3 sequence: CASSQDGPGTGAASSYEQYF. The DNA for the CDR3 is TGCGCCAGCAGCCAAGATGGTCCGGGTACGGGGGCAGCTTCCTCCTACGAGCAGTACTTC.

This CDR3 is CASNRDRSGTEAFF. The CDR3 region has the DNA TGTGCCAGCAACCGGGACAGGTCGGGTACTGAAGCTTTCTTT. The J gene is TRBJ1-1, the V gene TRBV5-4; 8 bases agree with TRBD1. This CDR3 comprises 14 residues. The germline V gene encodes CDR1 SGHNT and CDR2 YYREEE (reference sequence). Germline trimming cut 6 bases from V and 5 bases from J; bases unmatched to any gene: 9.

With respect to this clone: The sample contains more than one DNA sequence encoding this CDR3. The chain couples TRBV7-9 to TRBJ2-1; perhaps TRBD2 as D (6 bases). Between the trimmed V and J ends, which lost 3 bases and 6 bases, there was a span of 12 bases. CDR3 length equals 14 residues. The germline CDR1 and CDR2 sequences are SEHNR and FQNEAQ (reference sequence). Written as DNA, the CDR3 is TGTGCCAGCAGCTTCGGCGGGGCGAGCAATGAGCAGTTCTTC. Its protein is CASSFGGASNEQFF.

This clone has just one count. The rearrangement joins TRBV11-2 to TRBJ2-1; no clear D. Trimming removed 1 base from V and 0 bases from J, with 7 bases in between. CDR1 is SGHAT, CDR2 FQNNGV, per germline. The CDR3 is 15 residues long. The CDR3 here is CASSLGQSSYNEQFF. The CDR3 DNA is TGTGCCAGCAGCTTAGGCCAGAGCTCCTACAATGAGCAGTTCTTC.

This sequence joins TRBV2 and TRBJ1-1; possible D gene TRBD1, 6 bases. V gave up 5 bases and J gave up 7 bases, with 17 bases separating them. Germline V gene data show CDR1 as SNHLY and CDR2 as FYNNEI. This CDR3 comprises 14 residues. The CDR3 reads CASSRGRGQDEAFF. Written as DNA, the CDR3 is TGTGCCAGCAGTCGAGGTCGGGGGCAAGATGAAGCTTTCTTT.

In regard to this clone: At one of its ends the junction is not consistent with the germline gene, which may arise from a read error. This chain connects TRBV7-7 to TRBJ2-1; TRBD2 aligns across 12 bases. The CDR3 covers 18 residues. Per germline, CDR1 SSHAT and CDR2 FNYEAQ (reference sequence). CDR3 nucleotide sequence: TGTGCTAGCAGCTTAGTTCCGTCGACTAGCGGGAGTTACAATGAGCAGTTCTTC. This encodes CASSLVPSTSGSYNEQFF.

In this sample, this clone turned up a few times. The chain employs TRBV5-1 and TRBJ1-3, with 9 bases that match TRBD1. This CDR3 has 18 amino acids. Germline lookup yields CDR1 SGHRS and CDR2 YFSETQ. J gave up 2 bases and V 0 bases, and 9 bases lay outside the gene matches. This CDR3 is CASSLAGTGSGPGNTIYF. The CDR3 nucleotides read TGCGCCAGCAGCTTGGCGGGGACAGGGAGTGGTCCTGGAAACACCATATATTTT.

V gene TRBV9 combines with J gene TRBJ1-1; possible D gene TRBD1, 6 bases. Germline CDR1 and CDR2: SGDLS and YYNGEE. The CDR3 spans 15 residues. V shed 3 bases and J shed 2 bases, with 14 bases lying between them. The CDR3 reads CASSAGAGVNTEAFF. CDR3 nucleotides: TGTGCCAGCAGCGCCGGGGCAGGGGTAAACACTGAAGCTTTCTTT.

The gene calls are TRBV6-1 and TRBJ1-2; unclear D gene. Germline assignment: CDR1 MNHNS and CDR2 SASEGT. Trimming cost V 2 bases and J 0 bases, with 7 bases left between them. The CDR3 has 14 residues. This chain's CDR3 is CASSEFGANYGYTF. The CDR3 DNA reads as TGTGCCAGCAGTGAATTCGGGGCTAACTATGGCTACACCTTC.

This clone was recorded once. V gene TRBV28 combines with J gene TRBJ2-7; perhaps TRBD2 as D (5 bases). The CDR3 covers 12 residues. Germline values: CDR1 MDHEN, CDR2 SYDVKM. V lost 6 bases to trimming and J lost 6 bases, with 12 bases between them. The CDR3 DNA sequence: TGTGCCAGCAGCCCAACTAGTCCCGAGCAGTACTTC. It yields the protein CASSPTSPEQYF.